This T cell receptor (beta chain) emerged from a study of CD4+ T cells in melanoma. General study points: CD8+ T cell, macrophage and B cell function reportedly correlated with neoantigen-specific CD4+ T cells. Neoantigen-specific CD4+ T cells in melanoma reportedly had diverse differentiation states.

On this clone itself: The antigen is undetermined.

The data were produced by immunoSEQ multiplex PCR, yet TCRdb's version contains in-frame clones alone and is incomplete. The table lists roughly 19,000 clones, around 80% of them singletons. Germline lookup yields CDR1 LNHDA and CDR2 SQIVND (reference sequence). The CDR3 length is 13 residues. With 3 bases removed from V and 5 bases from J, the gap between germline ends came to 10 bases. The receptor was derived from a human donor with melanoma. This rearrangement joins TRBV19 to TRBJ2-5; D tentatively fits TRBD1 or TRBD2 (5 bases each). Here the CDR3 reads CASSINWGETQYF. In DNA, the CDR3 is TGTGCCAGTAGTATTAACTGGGGGGAGACCCAGTACTTC.